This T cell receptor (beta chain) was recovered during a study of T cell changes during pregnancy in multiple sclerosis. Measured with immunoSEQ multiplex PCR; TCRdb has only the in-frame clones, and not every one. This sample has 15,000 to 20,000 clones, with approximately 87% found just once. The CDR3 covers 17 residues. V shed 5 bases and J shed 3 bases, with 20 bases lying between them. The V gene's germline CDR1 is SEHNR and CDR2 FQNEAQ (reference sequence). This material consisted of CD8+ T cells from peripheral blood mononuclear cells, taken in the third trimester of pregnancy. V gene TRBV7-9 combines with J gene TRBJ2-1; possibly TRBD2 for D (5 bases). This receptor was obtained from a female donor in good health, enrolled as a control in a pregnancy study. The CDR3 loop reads CASSLTSGIGHYNEQFF. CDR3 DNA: TGTGCCAGCAGCCTCACTAGTGGAATAGGGCACTACAATGAGCAGTTCTTC.